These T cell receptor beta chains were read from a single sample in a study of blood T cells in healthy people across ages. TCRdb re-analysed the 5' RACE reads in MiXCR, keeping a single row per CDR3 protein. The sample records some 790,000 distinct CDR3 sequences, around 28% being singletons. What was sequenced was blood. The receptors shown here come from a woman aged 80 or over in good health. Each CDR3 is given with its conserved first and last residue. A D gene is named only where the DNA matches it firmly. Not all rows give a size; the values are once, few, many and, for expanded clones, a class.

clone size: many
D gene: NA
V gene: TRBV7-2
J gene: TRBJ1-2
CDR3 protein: CASSLAARSLDYGYTF
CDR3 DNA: TGTGCCAGCAGCTTAGCTGCCAGATCATTGGATTATGGCTACACCTTC

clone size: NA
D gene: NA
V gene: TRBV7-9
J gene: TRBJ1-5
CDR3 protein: CASSLSDNQPRHF
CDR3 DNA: TGTGCCAGCAGCTTATCCGACAATCAGCCCCGGCATTTT

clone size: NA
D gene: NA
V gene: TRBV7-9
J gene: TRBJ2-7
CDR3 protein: CASTSPGTREQYF
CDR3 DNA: TGTGCCAGCACCTCCCCCGGGACACGCGAGCAGTACTTC

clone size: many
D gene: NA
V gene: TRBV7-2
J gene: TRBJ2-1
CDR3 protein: CASSGRTSYNEQFF
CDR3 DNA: TGTGCCAGCTCCGGGCGGACCTCCTACAATGAGCAGTTCTTC

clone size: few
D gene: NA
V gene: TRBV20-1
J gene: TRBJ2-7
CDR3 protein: CSARGVNRGSYEQYF
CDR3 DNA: TGCAGTGCTAGGGGAGTGAATCGGGGTTCCTACGAGCAGTACTTC

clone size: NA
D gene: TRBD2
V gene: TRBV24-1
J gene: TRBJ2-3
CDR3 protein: CATSRLAGTDTQYF
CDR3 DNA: TGTGCCACCAGTCGGCTAGCGGGAACAGATACGCAGTATTTT

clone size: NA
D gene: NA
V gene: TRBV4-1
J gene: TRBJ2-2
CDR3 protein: CASSQDEANTGELFF
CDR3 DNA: TGCGCCAGCAGCCAAGATGAGGCGAACACCGGGGAGCTGTTTTTT

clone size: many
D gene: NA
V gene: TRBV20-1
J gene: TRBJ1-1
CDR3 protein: CSARPPGGATEAFF
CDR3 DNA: TGCAGTGCTAGACCCCCGGGGGGGGCCACTGAAGCTTTCTTT

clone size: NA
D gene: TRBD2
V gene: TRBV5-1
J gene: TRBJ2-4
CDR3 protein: CASSLRQREAKNIQYF
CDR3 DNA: TGCGCCAGCAGCTTGAGGCAGCGGGAGGCCAAAAACATTCAGTACTTC

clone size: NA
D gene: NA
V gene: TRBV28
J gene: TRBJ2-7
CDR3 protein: CASSLGGCEQYF
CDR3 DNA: TGTGCCAGCAGTCTGGGGGGATGCGAGCAGTACTTC

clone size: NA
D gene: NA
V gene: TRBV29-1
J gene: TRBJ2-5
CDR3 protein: CSVTGVTQYF
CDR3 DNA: TGCAGCGTTACGGGCGTGACCCAGTACTTC

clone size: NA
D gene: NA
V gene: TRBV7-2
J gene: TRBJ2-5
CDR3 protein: CASSSPPMWETQYF
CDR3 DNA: TGTGCCAGCAGCAGCCCCCCCATGTGGGAGACCCAGTACTTC

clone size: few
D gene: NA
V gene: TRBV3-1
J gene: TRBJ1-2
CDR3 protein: CASTFWDRLPDGYTF
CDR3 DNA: TGTGCCAGCACCTTTTGGGACCGCCTACCCGATGGCTACACCTTC

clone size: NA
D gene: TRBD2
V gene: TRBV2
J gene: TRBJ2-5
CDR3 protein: CASNLTSGEQETQYF
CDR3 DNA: TGTGCCAGCAACCTGACTAGCGGGGAGCAAGAGACCCAGTACTTC

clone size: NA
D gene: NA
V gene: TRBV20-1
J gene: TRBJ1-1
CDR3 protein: CSAREYTEAFF
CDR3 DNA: TGCAGTGCTAGGGAGTACACTGAAGCTTTCTTT

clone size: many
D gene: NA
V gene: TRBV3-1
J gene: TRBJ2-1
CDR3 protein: CASSQDAVREQFF
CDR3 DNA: TGTGCCAGCAGCCAAGATGCGGTGCGTGAGCAGTTCTTC

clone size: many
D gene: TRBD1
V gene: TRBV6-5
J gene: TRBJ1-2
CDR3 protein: CASRRDRVLANYGYTF
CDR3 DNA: TGTGCCAGCAGGCGGGACAGGGTACTAGCTAACTATGGCTACACCTTC

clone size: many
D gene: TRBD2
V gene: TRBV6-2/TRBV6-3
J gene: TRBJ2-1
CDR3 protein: CASSYGLASGNEQFF
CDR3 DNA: TGTGCCAGCAGCTACGGACTGGCTAGCGGCAATGAGCAGTTCTTC

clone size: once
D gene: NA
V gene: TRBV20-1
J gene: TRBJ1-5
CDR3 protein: CSARELGFNQPQHF
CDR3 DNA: TGCAGTGCTAGAGAATTGGGGTTTAATCAGCCCCAGCATTTT

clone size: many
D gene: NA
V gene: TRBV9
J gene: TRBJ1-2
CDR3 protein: CASSVGRSNGYTF
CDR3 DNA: TGTGCCAGCAGCGTCGGCCGTTCTAATGGCTACACCTTC

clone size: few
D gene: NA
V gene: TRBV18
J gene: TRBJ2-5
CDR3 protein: CASSPGRTEETQYF
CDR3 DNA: TGTGCCAGCTCACCGGGGAGGACGGAGGAGACCCAGTACTTC

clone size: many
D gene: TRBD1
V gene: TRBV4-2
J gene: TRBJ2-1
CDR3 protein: CASSQDPRGPSYNEQFF
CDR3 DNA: TGTGCCAGCAGCCAAGATCCTAGGGGGCCTTCCTACAATGAGCAGTTCTTC

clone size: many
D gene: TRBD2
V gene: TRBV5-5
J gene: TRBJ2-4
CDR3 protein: CASSSGLAGGGNIQYF
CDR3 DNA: TGTGCCAGCAGTTCAGGACTAGCTGGGGGAGGAAACATTCAGTACTTC

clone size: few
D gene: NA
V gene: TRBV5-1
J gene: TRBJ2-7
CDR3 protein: CASSTGHYEQYF
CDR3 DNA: TGCGCCAGCAGCACGGGACACTACGAGCAGTACTTC

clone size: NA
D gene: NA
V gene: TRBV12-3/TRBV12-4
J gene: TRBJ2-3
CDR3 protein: CAGSLDPQGTDTQYF
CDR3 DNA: TGTGCCGGCAGTTTAGACCCTCAGGGGACAGATACGCAGTATTTT

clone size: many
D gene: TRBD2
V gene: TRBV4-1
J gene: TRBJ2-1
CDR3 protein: CASSQMTSGGAHEQFF
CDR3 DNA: TGCGCCAGCAGCCAGATGACTAGCGGGGGGGCACATGAGCAGTTCTTC

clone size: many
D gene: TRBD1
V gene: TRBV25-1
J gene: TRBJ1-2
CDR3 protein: CASSEFGQGYYGYTF
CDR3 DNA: TGTGCCAGCAGTGAATTCGGACAGGGGTATTACGGCTACACCTTC

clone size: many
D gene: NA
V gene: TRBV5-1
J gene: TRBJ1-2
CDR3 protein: CASSLEGPAGPTNYGYTF
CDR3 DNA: TGCGCCAGCAGCTTGGAAGGCCCAGCAGGGCCAACTAACTATGGCTACACCTTC

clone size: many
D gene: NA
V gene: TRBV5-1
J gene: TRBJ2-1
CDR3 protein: CASSSRGASYNEQFF
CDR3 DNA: TGCGCCAGCAGCTCAAGGGGGGCAAGCTACAATGAGCAGTTCTTC

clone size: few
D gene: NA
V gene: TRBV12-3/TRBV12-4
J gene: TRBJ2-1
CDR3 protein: CASRSDYHNEQYF
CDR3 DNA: TGTGCCAGCCGCTCGGACTATCACAATGAGCAATACTTC

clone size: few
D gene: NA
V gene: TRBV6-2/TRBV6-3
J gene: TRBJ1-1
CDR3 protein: CASSYRSAGVHTEAFF
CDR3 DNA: TGTGCCAGCAGTTACCGATCCGCCGGGGTCCACACTGAAGCTTTCTTT

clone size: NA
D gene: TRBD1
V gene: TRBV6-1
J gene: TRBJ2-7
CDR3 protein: CAGRTTGTYEQYF
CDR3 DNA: TGTGCCGGCAGAACGACAGGGACCTACGAGCAGTACTTC

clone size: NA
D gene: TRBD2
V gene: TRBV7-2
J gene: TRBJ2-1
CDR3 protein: CASSLFGGGSSYNEQFF
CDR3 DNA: TGTGCCAGCAGCTTATTTGGCGGGGGAAGCTCCTACAATGAGCAGTTCTTC

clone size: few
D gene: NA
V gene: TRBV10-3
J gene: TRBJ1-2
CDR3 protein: CAISMTSDGYTF
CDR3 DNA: TGTGCCATCAGCATGACATCAGATGGCTACACCTTC

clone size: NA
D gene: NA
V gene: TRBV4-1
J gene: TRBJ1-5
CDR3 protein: CASSQVPTGGGVQPQHF
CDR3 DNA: TGCGCCAGCAGCCAAGTCCCCACCGGCGGGGGAGTACAGCCCCAGCATTTT

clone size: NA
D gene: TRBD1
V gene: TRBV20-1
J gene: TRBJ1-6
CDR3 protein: CSALTGDISPLHF
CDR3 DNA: TGCAGTGCCTTGACAGGGGACATTTCACCCCTCCACTTT

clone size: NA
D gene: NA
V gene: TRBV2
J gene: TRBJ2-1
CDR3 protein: CASNPVGRQGNEQFF
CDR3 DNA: TGTGCCAGCAACCCCGTGGGCCGGCAGGGCAATGAGCAGTTCTTC

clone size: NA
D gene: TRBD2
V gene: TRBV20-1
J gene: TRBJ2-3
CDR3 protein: CSARDGTTLSTDTQYF
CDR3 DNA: TGCAGTGCTAGAGATGGGACTACCCTTAGCACAGATACGCAGTATTTT

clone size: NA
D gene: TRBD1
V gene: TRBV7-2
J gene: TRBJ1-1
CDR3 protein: CASSSRQGFTEAFF
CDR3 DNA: TGTGCCAGCAGCTCCCGACAGGGTTTCACTGAAGCTTTCTTT

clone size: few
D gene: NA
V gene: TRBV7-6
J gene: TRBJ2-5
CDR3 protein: CASSLARRGVRTQETQYF
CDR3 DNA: TGTGCCAGCAGCTTAGCGCGGCGAGGGGTCCGGACTCAAGAGACCCAGTACTTC

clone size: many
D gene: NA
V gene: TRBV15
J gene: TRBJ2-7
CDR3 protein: CATSRDRKSYEQYF
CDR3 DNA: TGTGCCACCAGCAGAGATCGCAAGAGCTACGAGCAGTACTTC

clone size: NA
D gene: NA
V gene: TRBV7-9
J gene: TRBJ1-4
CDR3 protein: CATNAGGEKLFF
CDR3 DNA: TGTGCCACGAACGCGGGAGGGGAAAAACTGTTTTTT

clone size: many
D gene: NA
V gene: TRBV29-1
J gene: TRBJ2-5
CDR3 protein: CSAPRRGSTQETQYF
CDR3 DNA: TGCAGCGCGCCTCGGAGGGGTAGCACCCAAGAGACCCAGTACTTC

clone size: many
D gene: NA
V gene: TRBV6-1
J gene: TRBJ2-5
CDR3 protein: CASGLRRETQYF
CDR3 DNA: TGTGCCAGCGGACTAAGGCGGGAGACCCAGTACTTC

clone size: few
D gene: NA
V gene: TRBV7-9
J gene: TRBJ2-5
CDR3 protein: CASSLYGDQETRYF
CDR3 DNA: TGTGCCAGCAGCTTATACGGCGACCAAGAGACCCGGTACTTC

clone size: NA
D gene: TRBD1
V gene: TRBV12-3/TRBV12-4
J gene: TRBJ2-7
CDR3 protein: CASSMGQPPSYEQYF
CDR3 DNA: TGTGCCAGCAGCATGGGACAGCCTCCCTCCTACGAGCAGTACTTC

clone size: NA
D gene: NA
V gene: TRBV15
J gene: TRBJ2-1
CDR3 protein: CATSRGNNEQFF
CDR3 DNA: TGTGCCACCAGCAGGGGGAACAATGAGCAGTTCTTC

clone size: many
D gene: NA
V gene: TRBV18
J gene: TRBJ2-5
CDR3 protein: CASSPQDDGGPTQYF
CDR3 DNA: TGTGCCAGCTCACCACAAGATGACGGGGGCCCCACCCAGTACTTC

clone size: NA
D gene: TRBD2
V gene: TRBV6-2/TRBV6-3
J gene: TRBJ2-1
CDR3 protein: CASRRALAGSYNGQFF
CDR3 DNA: TGTGCCAGCAGGAGGGCACTAGCGGGGTCCTACAATGGGCAGTTCTTC

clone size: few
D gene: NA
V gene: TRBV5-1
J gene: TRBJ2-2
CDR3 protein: CASSLVVGTGELFF
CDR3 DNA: TGCGCCAGCAGCTTGGTTGTGGGCACCGGGGAGCTGTTTTTT

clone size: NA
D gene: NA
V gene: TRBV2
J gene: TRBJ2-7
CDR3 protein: CVSSAILSGQYF
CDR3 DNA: TGTGTCAGCAGTGCAATCCTCTCGGGCCAGTACTTC

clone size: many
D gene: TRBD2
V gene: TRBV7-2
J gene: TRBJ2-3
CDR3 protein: CASSRTSGGATDTQYF
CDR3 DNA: TGTGCCAGCAGCCGGACTAGCGGGGGGGCCACAGATACGCAGTATTTT

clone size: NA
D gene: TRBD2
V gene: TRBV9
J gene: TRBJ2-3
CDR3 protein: CASGRRPSGGPQDTQYF
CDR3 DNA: TGTGCCAGCGGCCGGCGGCCTAGCGGGGGCCCACAAGATACGCAGTATTTT

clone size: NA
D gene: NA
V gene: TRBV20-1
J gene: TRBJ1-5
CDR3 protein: CSAREETGFNQPQHF
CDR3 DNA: TGCAGTGCTAGAGAAGAGACAGGATTTAATCAGCCCCAGCATTTT